This record concerns one T cell receptor (beta chain) sequence. Under the authors' procedure: From reference gene primer amplification, estimates of nucleated cell counts were derived. Sequencing used immunoSEQ multiplex PCR; TCRdb keeps in-frame clones, though not all of them. V, J and clone size derive from that table, while D and trimming were established from the DNA sequence. In the table there are almost 250,000 clones, 86% of which are singletons. This sample stems from a study of blood T cell repertoires in COVID-19. Whole-study context: The United States, Italy and Spain were the sources of the acute and convalescent COVID-19 samples. Nucleic acid was either cDNA or gDNA, and it came from T cells, B-cell-depleted T cells, or PBMCs.

CDR3 size: 13 residues. Trimming shortened V by 7 bases and J by 7 bases, and 17 bases separated the two germline ends. Germline V gene sequence: CDR1 WNHNN, CDR2 SYGVQD (reference sequence). The receptor was isolated from a woman aged 55-70 years who had recovered from COVID-19. The sample taken for sequencing was peripheral blood. The chain links TRBV10-1 to TRBJ2-7; D is perhaps TRBD2 (6 bases). CDR3 coding DNA: TGCGCCAGCACGGAGGGTAAGTCATGGGAGCAGTACTTC. It translates to CASTEGKSWEQYF.